The present entry profiles one T cell receptor beta chain with its context. There is no known antigen for this receptor. No base quality values were provided; no much bigger clone lies one nucleotide off. Enrolling through a virtual design, the prospective study's participants ranged in age from roughly 18 to 95 years and lived across some 23 United States geographic areas. In the prospective study, participants were assigned to cohorts based on the clinical history participants reported in a screening survey and a study questionnaire. For ImmuneRACE Cohort 3, a participant was defined as recovered based on two consecutive negative NP/OP PCR tests, clearance by a healthcare professional, or resolution of symptoms. Each participant in the prospective study had whole blood, serum and a nasopharyngeal or oropharyngeal swab collected by mobile phlebotomists. Over an approximately two-month period, participants in the prospective study had the option of providing additional blood draws and questionnaires. Before DNA extraction, blood samples from the prospective study were shipped at room temperature or frozen.

This sample is drawn from a study of blood T cell repertoires in COVID-19 (TCRdb year 2020). For the wider study: Collaborator samples came from the United States, Italy and Spain and covered acute and convalescent phases of COVID-19. The prospective study material was composed of cDNA or gDNA derived from T cells, B-cell-depleted T cells, or PBMCs. Subjects who had been exposed to COVID-19, were actively infected with it, or had recovered from it provided the deeply sampled blood TCRbeta repertoires that made up the dataset. The repertoires were made available in a free public database intended to serve as a resource for research on the immune response to SARS-CoV-2. The samples were drawn from two sources: the first 160 participants of the ongoing ImmuneRACE study, and fewer than 1,500 subjects contributed by 6 global collaborators. The sample metadata nearly always contained a de-identified subject ID, COVID-19 status, age in years and sex. HLA class I and class II types, where available, came from metadata supplied by the sample provider rather than from assay-based typing. Results and caveats for the whole study, not just this receptor: How much clinical and demographic metadata was included differed by source and by participant, and the metadata was provided uncurated.

From its cysteine to its phenylalanine, the CDR3 spans 16 amino acids. The only DNA kept is the CDR3, 48 bases in frame from the first base. The germline V gene (reference sequence) sets CDR1 to LNHNV and CDR2 to YYDKDF. Germline trimming amounts to 1 base on V and 2 bases on J, with 6 as the count of junction bases outside the gene matches. The immunoSEQ Assay, a bias-controlled multiplex PCR, was used to amplify TCRbeta CDR3 regions from genomic DNA. The paper's data handling went like this. The number of nucleated cells in each sample was estimated by amplification of reference gene primers within the assay. To quantify the absolute abundance of each unique TCRbeta CDR3 rearrangement, sequence reads were collapsed and filtered. For each sample, productive Simpson clonality was calculated as the square root of Simpson's diversity index across productive rearrangements. Drawn from immuneACCESS, this table holds only the in-frame rearrangements with V and J called that TCRdb kept. Clones are partly lost; checked studies trace under half to an unresolved V gene and leave the rest unexplained. V and J calls plus clone size are reproduced from that table; the DNA served to infer D and trimming. The sample includes fewer than 450,000 clones, with more than 85% observed a single time. The biggest ten clones account for 1% of the sample.

The receptor's source is a woman aged 25-40 years who had recovered from COVID-19. Sequencing was performed on PBMCs or T cells enriched from blood (not recorded which). Rearrangement joined TRBV15 to TRBJ2-3; the junction holds 7 bases that match TRBD1. The CDR3 is CATSRGTQGNTDTQYF. At the DNA level, the sequence is TGTGCCACCAGCAGAGGCACACAGGGGAACACAGATACGCAGTATTTT.